The rows below give T cell receptor beta chains drawn from one sample of a study of T cell repertoires and Cas9 in healthy adults. TCRdb's table, derived via immunoSEQ multiplex PCR, lists solely in-frame clones and lacks some. The table has approximately 15,000 clones, 89% seen once. The specimen sequenced was Tregs (CD4+, CD25+, CD127-, CD137-, CD154-) from PBMCs; culture status not recorded. These receptors all stem from a human donor in good health. Each CDR3 is given with its conserved first and last residue. A D gene is named only where the DNA matches it firmly. Only part of the rows carry a size: once, few, many, or a class if the clone is expanded.

abundance: -
v_gene: TRBV5-1
d_gene: TRBD1
j_gene: TRBJ2-1
CDR3nt: TGCGCCAGCAGCTGGGGACAGTCAAGCTCCTACAATGAGCAGTTCTTC
CDR3aa: CASSWGQSSSYNEQFF

abundance: -
v_gene: TRBV6-5
d_gene: -
j_gene: TRBJ1-1
CDR3nt: TGTGCCAGCAGTTACTCTTGGGAAGTCTCTGAAGCTTTCTTT
CDR3aa: CASSYSWEVSEAFF

abundance: -
v_gene: TRBV7-9
d_gene: -
j_gene: TRBJ1-1
CDR3nt: TGTGCCAGCAGCGTGAGACTGGACACTGAAGCTTTCTTT
CDR3aa: CASSVRLDTEAFF

abundance: -
v_gene: TRBV7-3
d_gene: -
j_gene: TRBJ2-7
CDR3nt: TGTGCCAGCAGCCTTTATCCCAATCGGGTTTACGAGCAGTACTTC
CDR3aa: CASSLYPNRVYEQYF

abundance: -
v_gene: TRBV9
d_gene: -
j_gene: TRBJ1-1
CDR3nt: TGTGCCAGCAGCGGCCAGGGTTACACTGAAGCTTTCTTT
CDR3aa: CASSGQGYTEAFF

abundance: -
v_gene: TRBV28
d_gene: -
j_gene: TRBJ2-4
CDR3nt: TGTGCCAGCAGTTTCGCCCCGGGGCCAATGGGTAACATTCAGTACTTC
CDR3aa: CASSFAPGPMGNIQYF

abundance: once
v_gene: TRBV11-2
d_gene: TRBD1
j_gene: TRBJ2-2
CDR3nt: TGTGCCAGCAGACCAACAGGGGCGAACACCGGGGAGCTGTTTTTT
CDR3aa: CASRPTGANTGELFF

abundance: -
v_gene: TRBV5-1
d_gene: -
j_gene: TRBJ1-6
CDR3nt: TGCGCCAGCAGCTTCGGGCTACGAGGGTATTCACCCCTCCACTTT
CDR3aa: CASSFGLRGYSPLHF

abundance: -
v_gene: TRBV7-2
d_gene: -
j_gene: TRBJ1-5
CDR3nt: TGTGCCAGCAGCTTATTAGCTAGGGACCAGCCCCAGCATTTT
CDR3aa: CASSLLARDQPQHF

abundance: -
v_gene: TRBV28
d_gene: -
j_gene: TRBJ1-2
CDR3nt: TGTGCCAGCAGACCCCAGGGAAACTATGGCTACACCTTC
CDR3aa: CASRPQGNYGYTF

abundance: -
v_gene: TRBV9
d_gene: -
j_gene: TRBJ2-1
CDR3nt: TGTGCCAGCAGCGTAGCCGGTGGGATTGGTTTCTCCTACAATGAGCAGTTCTTC
CDR3aa: CASSVAGGIGFSYNEQFF

abundance: -
v_gene: TRBV5-5
d_gene: -
j_gene: TRBJ1-1
CDR3nt: TGTGCCAGCAGCTTGGCCCCCGGGGCGGGGAACACTGAAGCTTTCTTT
CDR3aa: CASSLAPGAGNTEAFF

abundance: -
v_gene: TRBV7-6
d_gene: -
j_gene: TRBJ2-1
CDR3nt: TGTGCCAGCAGCTCCCGCTGGGGATACAATGAGCAGTTCTTC
CDR3aa: CASSSRWGYNEQFF

abundance: -
v_gene: TRBV19
d_gene: TRBD1
j_gene: TRBJ2-1
CDR3nt: TGTGCCAGTAGTACCCCATCCGGGACAGGGGTTTACAATGAGCAGTTCTTC
CDR3aa: CASSTPSGTGVYNEQFF

abundance: -
v_gene: TRBV28
d_gene: -
j_gene: TRBJ1-5
CDR3nt: TGTGCCAGCACCTCCAAAGGATTTCGGGGTCAGCCCCAGCATTTT
CDR3aa: CASTSKGFRGQPQHF

abundance: once
v_gene: TRBV19
d_gene: -
j_gene: TRBJ1-1
CDR3nt: TGTGCCAGTACTCTAGCTTTCTTT
CDR3aa: CASTLAFF

abundance: -
v_gene: TRBV7-3
d_gene: TRBD1
j_gene: TRBJ2-3
CDR3nt: TGTGCCAGCAGCCGAACGGGGGGACAGGGGGTCCCAGATACGCAGTATTTT
CDR3aa: CASSRTGGQGVPDTQYF

abundance: -
v_gene: TRBV7-9
d_gene: TRBD1
j_gene: TRBJ1-2
CDR3nt: TGTGCCAGCAGCTTGGAGACAGGGCTCTATGGCTACACCTTC
CDR3aa: CASSLETGLYGYTF

abundance: -
v_gene: TRBV28
d_gene: -
j_gene: TRBJ1-2
CDR3nt: TGTGCCAGCAGAGGGGGTCTTAACTATGGCTACACCTTC
CDR3aa: CASRGGLNYGYTF

abundance: -
v_gene: TRBV5-5
d_gene: -
j_gene: TRBJ2-7
CDR3nt: TGTGCCAGCAGCTTCGGGTCGATCTACGAGCAGTACTTC
CDR3aa: CASSFGSIYEQYF

abundance: -
v_gene: TRBV10-3
d_gene: -
j_gene: TRBJ2-3
CDR3nt: TGTGCCACTACAGGGTCCCCCACAGATACGCAGTATTTT
CDR3aa: CATTGSPTDTQYF

abundance: -
v_gene: TRBV28
d_gene: -
j_gene: TRBJ2-2
CDR3nt: TGTGCCAGCAGCCTTGGATGGGGCGGGGAGCTGTTTTTT
CDR3aa: CASSLGWGGELFF

abundance: -
v_gene: TRBV6-6
d_gene: -
j_gene: TRBJ1-3
CDR3nt: TGTGCCAGCAGTTACGACTCCAGGTGGGGAAACACCATATATTTT
CDR3aa: CASSYDSRWGNTIYF

abundance: -
v_gene: TRBV7-2
d_gene: TRBD2
j_gene: TRBJ2-3
CDR3nt: TGTGCCAGCAGCTTATATGGGACTAGTGTAGATACGCAGTATTTT
CDR3aa: CASSLYGTSVDTQYF

abundance: -
v_gene: TRBV5-4
d_gene: -
j_gene: TRBJ2-7
CDR3nt: TGTGCCAGCAGCTCAGGCAGGGGTCCTCCCTACGAGCAGTACTTC
CDR3aa: CASSSGRGPPYEQYF

abundance: -
v_gene: TRBV11-2
d_gene: -
j_gene: TRBJ1-1
CDR3nt: TGTGCCAGCAGCTCGGGGGTCTGGGGACGCGGGGACACTGAAGCTTTCTTT
CDR3aa: CASSSGVWGRGDTEAFF

abundance: -
v_gene: TRBV7-2
d_gene: -
j_gene: TRBJ2-7
CDR3nt: TGTGCCAGCAGCAAGGGACGGATTTACGAGCAGTACTTC
CDR3aa: CASSKGRIYEQYF

abundance: -
v_gene: TRBV10-3
d_gene: TRBD1
j_gene: TRBJ2-7
CDR3nt: TGTGCCATCAAGCCCTGGGACAGCCAGGGGCAGTACTTC
CDR3aa: CAIKPWDSQGQYF

abundance: -
v_gene: TRBV29-1
d_gene: -
j_gene: TRBJ2-5
CDR3nt: TGCAGCGTTGAATCTTTCCAAGAGACCCAGTACTTC
CDR3aa: CSVESFQETQYF

abundance: -
v_gene: TRBV15
d_gene: -
j_gene: TRBJ1-1
CDR3nt: TGTGCCACCAGCAGACCGGACAGTCAGAACACTGAAGCTTTCTTT
CDR3aa: CATSRPDSQNTEAFF

abundance: -
v_gene: TRBV5-8
d_gene: TRBD2
j_gene: TRBJ2-7
CDR3nt: TGTGCCAGCCCGGGGGGTTTCTACGAGCAGTACTTC
CDR3aa: CASPGGFYEQYF

abundance: -
v_gene: TRBV5-6
d_gene: -
j_gene: TRBJ2-7
CDR3nt: TGTGCCAGCAGTGCGGACTTAACCTACGAGCAGTACTTC
CDR3aa: CASSADLTYEQYF

abundance: -
v_gene: TRBV2
d_gene: -
j_gene: TRBJ1-2
CDR3nt: TGTGCCAGCAGTGAAGGTGGGATTGGGACGGACTATGGCTACACCTTC
CDR3aa: CASSEGGIGTDYGYTF

abundance: -
v_gene: TRBV10-3
d_gene: -
j_gene: TRBJ2-5
CDR3nt: TGTGCCATCAGCCTCGGAGGGGCTTCGGAGGGGGAGACCCAGTACTTC
CDR3aa: CAISLGGASEGETQYF

abundance: -
v_gene: TRBV6-1
d_gene: -
j_gene: TRBJ1-6
CDR3nt: TGTGCCAGCAGTGATAGGGCGGCTTCACCCCTCCACTTT
CDR3aa: CASSDRAASPLHF

abundance: -
v_gene: TRBV9
d_gene: TRBD2
j_gene: TRBJ2-1
CDR3nt: TGTGCCAGCAGCGCCTTCGGGACTAGCGGGGGCTCCTACAATGAGCAGTTCTTC
CDR3aa: CASSAFGTSGGSYNEQFF

abundance: -
v_gene: TRBV2
d_gene: -
j_gene: TRBJ2-2
CDR3nt: TGTGCCAGCAGTGAGGATTTGGGTCACACCGGGGAGCTGTTTTTT
CDR3aa: CASSEDLGHTGELFF

abundance: -
v_gene: TRBV19
d_gene: -
j_gene: TRBJ2-7
CDR3nt: TGTGCCAGTAGTATAAATGAGTACCACGAGCAGTACTTC
CDR3aa: CASSINEYHEQYF

abundance: -
v_gene: TRBV19
d_gene: TRBD1
j_gene: TRBJ1-3
CDR3nt: TGTGCCAGCATAGACAGGGGAGGAGGAAACACCATATATTTT
CDR3aa: CASIDRGGGNTIYF

abundance: -
v_gene: TRBV28
d_gene: -
j_gene: TRBJ1-2
CDR3nt: TGTGCCAGCAGGGGGGGGAGGGGAAACTATGGCTACACCTTC
CDR3aa: CASRGGRGNYGYTF